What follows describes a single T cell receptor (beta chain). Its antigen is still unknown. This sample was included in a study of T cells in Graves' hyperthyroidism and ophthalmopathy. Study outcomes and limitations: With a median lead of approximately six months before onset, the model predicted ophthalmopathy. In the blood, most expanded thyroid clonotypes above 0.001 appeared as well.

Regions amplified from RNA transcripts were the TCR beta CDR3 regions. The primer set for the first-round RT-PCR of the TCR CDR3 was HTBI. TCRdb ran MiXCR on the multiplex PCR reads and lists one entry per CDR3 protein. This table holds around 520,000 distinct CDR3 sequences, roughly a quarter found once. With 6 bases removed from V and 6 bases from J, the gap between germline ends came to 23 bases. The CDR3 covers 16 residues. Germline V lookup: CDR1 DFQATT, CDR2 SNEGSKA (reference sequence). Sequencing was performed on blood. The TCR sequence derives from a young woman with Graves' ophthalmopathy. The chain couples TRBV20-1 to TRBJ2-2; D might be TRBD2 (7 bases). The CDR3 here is CSASLGGAVQPGELFF. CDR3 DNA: TGCAGTGCCAGCCTGGGGGGGGCGGTCCAACCCGGGGAGCTGTTTTTT.